The T cell receptor (beta chain) under discussion was sequenced for a study of beta chain features in type 1 diabetes. Study findings and constraints: Junctions at VDJ sites from type 1 diabetes patients had fewer insertions and more deletions. Possibly, sequencing cDNA over-represented cells that had high TCR expression levels.

Regarding this clone: Antigen unknown.

The CDR3 spans 13 residues. The authors sorted CD4+ naive, central memory, regulatory and stem cell-like memory cells via CD45RO/CCR7/CD25/CD127/CD95/CD27. Of the isolated RNA, all was reverse transcribed, and so the sequenced material was expressed TCRB transcripts. The data were produced by immunoSEQ multiplex PCR, yet TCRdb's version contains in-frame clones alone and is incomplete. Of more than 85,000 clones detected, under 40% appear once; the ten largest clones hold 0.065%. The chain employs TRBV21-1 and TRBJ1-5; TRBD1 is the table's D call and was not checked against the DNA. TRBV21-1 is designated a pseudogene. The clonotype originates from a woman aged 18-29 years in good health. The specimen was stem cell memory CD4+ T cells from blood. The CDR3 reads CASRRQGCQPQHF. CDR3 nucleotides: TGTGCCAGCAGAAGACAGGGGTGTCAGCCCCAGCATTTT.